A single sample is the source of the 27 T cell receptor beta chains below, sequenced in a study of T-cell memory formation after mild COVID-19. TCRdb passed the 5' RACE reads through MiXCR, listing each CDR3 protein once. This table holds some 320,000 distinct CDR3 sequences, 15% to 20% found once. Sequenced: PBMCs or a T cell subset sorted from them (not recorded which). All receptors derive from a man between 18 and 35 years old who had mild COVID-19 (a few samples of this study predate the infection). Cell type and time point are not known.

This clonotype was seen many times. CDR3 protein: CASSQRASDTQYF. CDR3 DNA sequence: TGCGCCAGCAGCCAGAGGGCAAGTGATACGCAGTATTTT. The chain is built from TRBV4-3 and TRBJ2-3, with D possibly TRBD2 on 5 matching bases. The CDR3 extends over 13 amino acids. CDR1 LGHNA and CDR2 YSLEER come from the germline V gene. V dropped 3 bases and J dropped 6 bases, with 10 bases sitting between them.

This clonotype was seen a handful of times. The rearrangement joins TRBV4-3 to TRBJ2-7; a weak D match, TRBD1 (6 bases). CDR3 size: 14 residues. The germline gives CDR1 LGHNA, CDR2 YSLEER. Deletions cut 4 bases from V and 6 bases from J, with 16 bases between. Here the CDR3 reads CASSLTGNGAEQYF. The CDR3 DNA is TGCGCCAGCAGCCTAACAGGGAATGGAGCCGAGCAGTACTTC.

The sample holds a few counts of this clonotype. The J gene is TRBJ1-2, the V gene TRBV5-1; TRBD1 matches at 7 bases. The CDR3 covers 14 residues. V trimming: 4 bases; J trimming: 2 bases; junction bases outside the gene matches: 5. In germline, CDR1 is SGHRS, CDR2 YFSETQ. CDR3 sequence: CASSVGQPNYGYTF. The CDR3, as DNA: TGCGCCAGCAGCGTGGGACAGCCGAACTATGGCTACACCTTC.

In its sample, this clonotype was seen a few times. The chain combines TRBV7-8 with TRBJ2-7, with D perhaps matching TRBD2 (6 bases). The CDR3 runs to 16 residues. Germline V gives CDR1 SGHVS, CDR2 FQNEAQ. V lost 8 bases and J lost 0, with 20 bases in between. The CDR3 loop reads CASVPPAGWSSYEQYV. The CDR3 DNA follows: TGTGCCAGCGTCCCCCCGGCGGGGTGGAGCTCCTACGAGCAGTACGTC.

This clonotype was recorded a few times. The chain employs TRBV11-3 and TRBJ2-3, with TRBD2 matching over 8 bases. The germline V gene encodes CDR1 SGHNT and CDR2 YENEEA. The CDR3 spans 15 residues. The V and J ends lost 5 bases and 6 bases, in that order; junction bases with no gene match: 10. The CDR3 region has the DNA TGTGCCAGCAGCCCATCCGGGACTAGTAGCGATACGCAGTATTTT. The encoded protein is CASSPSGTSSDTQYF.

The rearrangement links TRBV7-2 to TRBJ2-5; no clear D. V was trimmed by 2 bases and J by 5 bases, leaving 9 bases between them. The CDR3 is 13 residues long. Germline CDR1 reads SGHTA; CDR2 reads FQGNSA. CDR3 residues: CASSLRRAETQYF. The CDR3 DNA sequence: TGTGCCAGCAGCTTAAGGCGAGCGGAGACCCAGTACTTC.

This clonotype was observed a handful of times. The chain uses TRBV7-7 and TRBJ2-2; possibly TRBD1 for D (5 bases). CDR1 is SSHAT and CDR2 is FNYEAQ in the germline V gene (reference sequence). The CDR3 is 16 residues long. Trimming pared 5 bases from V and 3 bases from J, leaving 16 bases between. In DNA, the CDR3 is TGTGCCAGCAGCGTGTACGTGGGGCTGGACACCGGGGAGCTGTTTTTT. It encodes CASSVYVGLDTGELFF.

V is TRBV30 and J is TRBJ2-7; D perhaps matches TRBD2 (5 bases). CDR3 length: 12 residues. Germline assignment: CDR1 GTSNPN and CDR2 SVGIG (reference sequence). V was pared by 3 bases and J by 7 bases, with 13 bases between. The CDR3: CAWSQNRREQYF. The CDR3 DNA is TGTGCCTGGAGCCAGAATAGGAGGGAGCAGTACTTC.

This clonotype has ten or more counts. V and J are TRBV12-3 or TRBV12-4 and TRBJ2-5; TRBD2 aligns across 11 bases. The CDR3 contains 16 residues. V was clipped by 6 bases and J by 5 bases; unmatched bases: 11. DNA for the CDR3: TGTGCCAGCAGGGGTGAGACTAGCGGGGTATCGGAGACCCAGTACTTC. Its translation is CASRGETSGVSETQYF.

This clonotype was counted at least ten times. The V gene is TRBV7-2, the J gene TRBJ1-1; possibly TRBD1 for D (6 bases). Per germline, CDR1 SGHTA and CDR2 FQGNSA. The length of the CDR3 is 15 residues. V lost 1 base and J 4 bases, leaving 13 bases between the germline ends. CDR3 coding DNA: TGTGCCAGCAGCTTAGAGGCAGGGGCAGGCACTGAAGCTTTCTTT. Translating it yields CASSLEAGAGTEAFF.

The chain is built from TRBV6-6 and TRBJ1-2, with D unresolved. The CDR3 is 13 amino acids. CDR1 MNHNY and CDR2 SVGAGI come from the germline V gene (reference sequence). With 5 bases removed from V and 2 bases from J, the gap between germline ends came to 9 bases. Here the CDR3 DNA reads TGTGCCAGCAGTCAGAATCGGAACTATGGCTACACCTTC. It specifies CASSQNRNYGYTF.

This clonotype turned up a few times. The rearrangement links TRBV7-9 to TRBJ1-1, with D unclear. The length of the CDR3 is 13 residues. V lost 5 bases to trimming and J lost 0 bases, with 7 bases between them. In germline, CDR1 is SEHNR, CDR2 FQNEAQ (reference sequence). The CDR3 DNA reads TGTGCCAGCAGCAGCGGAGTGAACACTGAAGCTTTCTTT. It is translated as CASSSGVNTEAFF.

This clonotype was observed a few times. The V call is TRBV5-1, the J call TRBJ2-3; possible D gene TRBD1, 5 bases. The germline gives CDR1 SGHRS, CDR2 YFSETQ. The V gene lost 4 bases and the J gene lost 4 bases, with 13 bases spanning the gap. CDR3 size: 14 residues. In nucleotides, the CDR3 is TGCGCCAGCAGCGGACAACAGGAAGCAGATACGCAGTATTTT. Translating it yields CASSGQQEADTQYF. The variable domain in full, with the rest retrieved from reference TRBV5-1 and TRBJ2-3, is KAGVTQTPRYLIKTRGQQVTLSCSPISGHRSVSWYQQTPGQGLQFLFEYFSETQRNKGNFPGRFSGRQFSNSRSEMNVSTLELGDSALYLCASSGQQEADTQYFGPGTRLTVL.

This chain joins TRBV24-1 and TRBJ2-2; maybe TRBD2 (5 bases). CDR1 and CDR2 (germline): KGHDR, SFDVKD. V lost 5 bases and J lost 1, with 19 bases in between. The CDR3 runs to 18 residues. CDR3 sequence: CATSGRTGKGRNTGELFF. CDR3 nucleotide sequence: TGTGCCACCAGTGGTAGGACGGGAAAGGGCCGGAACACCGGGGAGCTGTTTTTT.

V is TRBV12-3 or TRBV12-4 and J is TRBJ2-2; the D gene is possibly TRBD2 (6 bases). This CDR3 is 14 amino acids long. The ends were cut back, 5 bases at V and 3 bases at J, with 10 bases in the middle. The CDR3 spells CASSRGSDTGELFF. The CDR3 region has the DNA TGTGCCAGCAGTCGGGGGTCAGACACCGGGGAGCTGTTTTTT.

The rearrangement links TRBV27 to TRBJ2-7, with 7 bases matching TRBD1. The V gene end was trimmed by 2 bases and the J gene end by 3 bases; junction bases not matched to a gene: 10. Germline V lookup: CDR1 MNHEY, CDR2 SMNVEV (reference sequence). The CDR3 consists of 16 residues. For the CDR3, the DNA is TGTGCCAGCAGTTTACGAGGGGGCGTCTTCAGCTACGAGCAGTACTTC. Translation gives CASSLRGGVFSYEQYF.

This chain links TRBV5-8 with TRBJ2-5; D call uncertain. The CDR3 sequence is 14 residues long. V gave up 0 bases and J gave up 2 bases, with 8 bases separating them. Germline CDR1 reads SGHTS; CDR2 reads YDEGEE. The CDR3 DNA follows: TGTGCCAGCAGCTTGGTGTGGCTACAAGAGACCCAGTACTTC. It specifies CASSLVWLQETQYF.

This clonotype appeared a single time. CDR3 in amino acids: CAISDPPQYEQYV. CDR3 bases: TGTGCCATCAGTGACCCACCCCAGTACGAGCAGTACGTC. This chain links TRBV10-3 with TRBJ2-7; D gene unclear. CDR1 is ENHRY and CDR2 is SYGVKD in the germline V gene. V lost 3 bases, J lost 4 bases, and 10 bases lay in between. This CDR3 contains 13 residues.

This clonotype was seen repeatedly, ten times or more. V and J are TRBV2 and TRBJ2-1; 7 bases map to TRBD2. The CDR3 is 14 amino acids. V lost 8 bases, J lost 8 bases, and 12 bases stayed unmatched. Germline V gene data show CDR1 as SNHLY and CDR2 as FYNNEI. CDR3 bases: TGTGCCAGCCCGCGGGGGACTACCGGGTATGAGCAGTTCTTC. It codes for CASPRGTTGYEQFF.

V and J are TRBV6-4 and TRBJ2-1; TRBD2 matches at 8 bases. The CDR3 spans 17 residues. The ends lost 6 bases at V and 4 bases at J; junction bases unmatched: 14. CDR1 and CDR2 (germline): MRHNA, SNTAGT. The DNA for the CDR3 is TGTGCCAGCAGCCTATTCTCGAGCGGGGGCGGGTACAATGAGCAGTTCTTC. It is translated as CASSLFSSGGGYNEQFF.

This clonotype was counted a few times. The chain joins TRBV19 to TRBJ1-3, with D hard to call. V dropped 3 bases and J dropped 0 bases, with 9 bases sitting between them. The CDR3 is 15 residues long. The germline V gene encodes CDR1 LNHDA and CDR2 SQIVND (reference sequence). CDR3 bases: TGTGCCAGTAGTATCGACGCGCACTCTGGAAACACCATATATTTT. Residues: CASSIDAHSGNTIYF.

This chain joins TRBV15 and TRBJ2-7; D unclear. The V and J ends lost 0 bases and 1 base respectively, with 1 base between them. CDR1 and CDR2 from the germline V gene are LNHNV and YYDKDF (reference sequence). The CDR3 spans 12 residues. The CDR3 is CATSRDSYEQYV. CDR3 nucleotides: TGTGCCACCAGCAGAGATTCCTACGAGCAGTACGTC.

The CDR3 sequence: CASSPRAGGFANTGELFF. DNA of the CDR3: TGTGCCAGCTCACCCCGGGCAGGGGGTTTCGCGAACACCGGGGAGCTGTTTTTT. The chain joins TRBV18 to TRBJ2-2, with 7 bases that match TRBD1. V gave up 3 bases and J gave up 0 bases; unmatched junction bases: 10. Germline V gene data show CDR1 as KGHSH and CDR2 as LQKENI. The CDR3 totals 18 residues.

The genes are TRBV5-1 and TRBJ2-7, with D tentatively TRBD1 (7 bases). This CDR3 has 16 residues. From germline, CDR1 is SGHRS and CDR2 YFSETQ. Trimming took off 0 bases at V and 1 base at J, with 14 bases between the two ends. The CDR3 region is CASSLAGRGASYEQYF. DNA for the CDR3: TGCGCCAGCAGCTTGGCCGGCAGGGGGGCATCCTACGAGCAGTACTTC.

The chain employs TRBV29-1 and TRBJ1-4, with D uncertain. Germline V CDR1 and CDR2: SQVTM, ANQGSEA. CDR3 size: 13 residues. Trimming removed 4 bases from V and 6 bases from J, with 12 bases in between. The CDR3 bases are TGCAGCGTTGGGGGAAAAAGGGATGAAAAACTGTTTTTT. Translating gives CSVGGKRDEKLFF. The full variable domain, in which reference TRBV29-1 and TRBJ1-4 provide the parts outside the CDR3, is SAVISQKPSRDICQRGTSLTIQCQVDSQVTMMFWYRQQPGQSLTLIATANQGSEATYESGFVIDKFPISRPNLTFSTLTVSNMSPEDSSIYLCSVGGKRDEKLFFGSGTQLSVL.

The chain couples TRBV6-2 or TRBV6-3 to TRBJ2-5, with 8 nucleotides matching TRBD1. Germline CDR1 MNHEY, CDR2 SVGEGT. This CDR3 spans 11 amino acids. The CDR3 DNA reads as TGTGTCGCCGGACAGGGCGTCACCCAGTACTTC. This codes for CVAGQGVTQYF.

The sample holds many counts of this clonotype. This chain uses TRBV20-1 with TRBJ2-1; 8 bases are shared with TRBD2. This CDR3 comprises 13 residues. Germline values: CDR1 DFQATT, CDR2 SNEGSKA (reference sequence). After removal of 1 base from V and 7 bases from J, the junction contained 3 bases not matched to a gene. As DNA, the CDR3 is TGCAGTGCTAGAGTTCCTAGCGGGAATGAGCAGTTCTTC. Protein: CSARVPSGNEQFF.